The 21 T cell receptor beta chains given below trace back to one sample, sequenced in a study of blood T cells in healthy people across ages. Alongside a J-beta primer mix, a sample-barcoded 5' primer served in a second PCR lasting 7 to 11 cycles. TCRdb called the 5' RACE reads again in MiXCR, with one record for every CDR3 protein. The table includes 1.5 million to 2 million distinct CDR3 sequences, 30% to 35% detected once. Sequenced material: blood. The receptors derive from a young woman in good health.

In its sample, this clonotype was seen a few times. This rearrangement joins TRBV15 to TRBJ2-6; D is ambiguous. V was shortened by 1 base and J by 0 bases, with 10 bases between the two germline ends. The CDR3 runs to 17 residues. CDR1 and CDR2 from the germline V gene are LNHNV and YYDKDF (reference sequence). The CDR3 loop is CATSRVLAHSGANVLTF. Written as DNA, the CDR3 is TGTGCCACCAGCAGAGTCCTGGCCCACTCTGGGGCCAACGTCCTGACTTTC.

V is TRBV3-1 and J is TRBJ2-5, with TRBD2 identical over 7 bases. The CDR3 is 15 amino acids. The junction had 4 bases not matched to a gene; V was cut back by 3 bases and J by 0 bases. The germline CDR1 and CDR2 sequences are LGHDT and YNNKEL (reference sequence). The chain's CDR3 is CASSQTTSHQETQYF. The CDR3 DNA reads TGTGCCAGCAGCCAGACGACTAGCCACCAAGAGACCCAGTACTTC.

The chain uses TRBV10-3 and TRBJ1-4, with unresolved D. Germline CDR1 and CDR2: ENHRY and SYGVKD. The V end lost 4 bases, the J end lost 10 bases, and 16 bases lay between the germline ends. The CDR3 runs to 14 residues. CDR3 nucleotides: TGTGCCATCAGTGCCTATGGCTCCGGTGGAAAACTGTTTTTT. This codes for CAISAYGSGGKLFF.

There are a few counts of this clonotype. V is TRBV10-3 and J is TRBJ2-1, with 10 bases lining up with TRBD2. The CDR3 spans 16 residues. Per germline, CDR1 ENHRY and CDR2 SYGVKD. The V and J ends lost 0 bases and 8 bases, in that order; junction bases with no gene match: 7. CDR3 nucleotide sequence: TGTGCCATCAGTGAGTCCGCAAAGCGGGGGGGCGATGAGCAGTTCTTC. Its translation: CAISESAKRGGDEQFF.

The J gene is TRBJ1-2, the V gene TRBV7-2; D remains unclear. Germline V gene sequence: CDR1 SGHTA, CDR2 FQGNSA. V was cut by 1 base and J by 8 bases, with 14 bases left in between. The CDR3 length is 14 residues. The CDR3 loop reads CASSLVRMTGGYTF. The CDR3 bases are TGTGCCAGCAGCTTAGTTCGCATGACCGGAGGCTACACCTTC.

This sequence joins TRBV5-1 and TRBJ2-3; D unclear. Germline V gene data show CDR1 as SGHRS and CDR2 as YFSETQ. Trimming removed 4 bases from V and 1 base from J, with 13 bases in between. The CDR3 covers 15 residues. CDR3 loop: CASSRTGPGTDTQYF. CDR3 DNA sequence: TGCGCCAGCAGCCGGACGGGCCCTGGCACAGATACGCAGTATTTT.

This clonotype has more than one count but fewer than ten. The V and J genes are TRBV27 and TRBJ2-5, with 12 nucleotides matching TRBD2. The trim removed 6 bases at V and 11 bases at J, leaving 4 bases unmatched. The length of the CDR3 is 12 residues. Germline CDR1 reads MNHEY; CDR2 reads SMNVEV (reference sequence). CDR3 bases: TGTGCCAGCAGCCCAACTAGCGGGAGGCAGTACTTC. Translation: CASSPTSGRQYF.

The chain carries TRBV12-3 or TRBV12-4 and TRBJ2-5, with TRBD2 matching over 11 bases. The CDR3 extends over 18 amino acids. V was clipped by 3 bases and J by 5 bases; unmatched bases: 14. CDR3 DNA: TGTGCCAGCAGTTTTTTCGTAGCGGGAGGGGCGGTGAAGGAGACCCAGTACTTC. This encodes CASSFFVAGGAVKETQYF.

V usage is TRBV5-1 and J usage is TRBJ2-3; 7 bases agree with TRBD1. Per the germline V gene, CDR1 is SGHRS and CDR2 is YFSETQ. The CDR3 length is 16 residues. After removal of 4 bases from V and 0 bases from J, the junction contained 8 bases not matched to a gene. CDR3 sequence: CASSQPTGESTDTQYF. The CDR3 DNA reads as TGCGCCAGCAGCCAACCCACAGGGGAGAGCACAGATACGCAGTATTTT.

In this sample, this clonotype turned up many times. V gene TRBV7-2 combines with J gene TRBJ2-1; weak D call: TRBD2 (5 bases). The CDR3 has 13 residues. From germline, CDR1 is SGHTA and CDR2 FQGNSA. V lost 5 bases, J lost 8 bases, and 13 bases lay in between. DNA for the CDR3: TGTGCCAGCAGCCAGGACTTCGTCTATGAGCAGTTCTTC. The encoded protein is CASSQDFVYEQFF.

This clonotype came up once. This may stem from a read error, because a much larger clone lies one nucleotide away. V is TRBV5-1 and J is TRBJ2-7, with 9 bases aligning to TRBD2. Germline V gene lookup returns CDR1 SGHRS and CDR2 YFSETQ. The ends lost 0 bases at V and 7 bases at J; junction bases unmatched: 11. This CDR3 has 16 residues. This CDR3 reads CASSLVAGVLYNEQYF. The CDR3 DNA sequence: TGCGCCAGCAGCTTGGTAGCGGGAGTACTCTACAATGAGCAGTACTTC.

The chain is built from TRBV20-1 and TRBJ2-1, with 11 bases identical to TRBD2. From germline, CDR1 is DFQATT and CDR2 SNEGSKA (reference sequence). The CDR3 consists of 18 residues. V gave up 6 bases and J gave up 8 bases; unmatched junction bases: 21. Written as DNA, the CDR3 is TGCAGTGCGAGTGGACTAGCGGGTCTAAAAAGCGCTTCGGATGAGCAGTTCTTC. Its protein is CSASGLAGLKSASDEQFF.

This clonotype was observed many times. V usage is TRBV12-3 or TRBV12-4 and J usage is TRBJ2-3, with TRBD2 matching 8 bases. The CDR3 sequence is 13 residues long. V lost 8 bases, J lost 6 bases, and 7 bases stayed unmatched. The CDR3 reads CASGNSGADTQYF. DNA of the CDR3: TGTGCCAGCGGTAATAGCGGGGCGGATACGCAGTATTTT.

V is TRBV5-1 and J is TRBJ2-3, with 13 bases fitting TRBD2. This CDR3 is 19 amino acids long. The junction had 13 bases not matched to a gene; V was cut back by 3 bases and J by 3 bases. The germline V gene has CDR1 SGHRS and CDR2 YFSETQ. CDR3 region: CASSSGLAGEGILTDTQYF. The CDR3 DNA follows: TGCGCCAGCAGCTCCGGACTAGCGGGGGAGGGAATTCTGACAGATACGCAGTATTTT.

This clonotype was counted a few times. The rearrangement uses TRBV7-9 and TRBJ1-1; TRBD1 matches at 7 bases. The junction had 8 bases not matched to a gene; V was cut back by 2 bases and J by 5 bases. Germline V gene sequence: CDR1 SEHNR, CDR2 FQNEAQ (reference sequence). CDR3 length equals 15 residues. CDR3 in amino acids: CASSLQGGVRTEAFF. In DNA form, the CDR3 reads TGTGCCAGCAGCTTACAGGGGGGCGTAAGGACTGAAGCTTTCTTT.

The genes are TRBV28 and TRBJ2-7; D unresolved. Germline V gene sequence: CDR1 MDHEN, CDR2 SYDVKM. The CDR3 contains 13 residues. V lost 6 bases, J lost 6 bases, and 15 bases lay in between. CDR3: CASSPYPGREQYF. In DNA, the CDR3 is TGTGCCAGCAGCCCCTATCCGGGTCGCGAGCAGTACTTC. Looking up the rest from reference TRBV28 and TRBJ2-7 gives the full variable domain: DVKVTQSSRYLVKRTGEKVFLECVQDMDHENMFWYRQDPGLGLRLIYFSYDVKMKEKGDIPEGYSVSREKKERFSLILESASTNQTSMYLCASSPYPGREQYFGPGTRLTVT.

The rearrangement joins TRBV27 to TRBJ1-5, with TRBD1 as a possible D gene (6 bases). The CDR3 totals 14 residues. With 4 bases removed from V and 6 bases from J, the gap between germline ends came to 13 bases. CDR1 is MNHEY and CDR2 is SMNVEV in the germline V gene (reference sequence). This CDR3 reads CASSSGGAAQPQHF. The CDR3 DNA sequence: TGTGCCAGCAGTTCGGGGGGGGCAGCTCAGCCCCAGCATTTT.

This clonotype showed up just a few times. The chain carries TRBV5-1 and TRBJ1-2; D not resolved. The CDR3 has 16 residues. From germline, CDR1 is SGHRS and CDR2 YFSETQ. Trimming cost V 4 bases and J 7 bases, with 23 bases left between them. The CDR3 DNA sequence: TGCGCCAGCAGCGCCGAGGCAGGCCAACCCCCGGGTGGCTACACCTTC. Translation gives CASSAEAGQPPGGYTF.

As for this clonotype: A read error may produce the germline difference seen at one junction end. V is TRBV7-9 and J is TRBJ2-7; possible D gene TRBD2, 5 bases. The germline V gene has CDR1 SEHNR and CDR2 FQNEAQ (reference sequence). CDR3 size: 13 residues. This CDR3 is CANSLQRSYEQYF. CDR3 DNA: TGTGCCAACAGCTTACAGCGGTCCTACGAGCAGTACTTC.

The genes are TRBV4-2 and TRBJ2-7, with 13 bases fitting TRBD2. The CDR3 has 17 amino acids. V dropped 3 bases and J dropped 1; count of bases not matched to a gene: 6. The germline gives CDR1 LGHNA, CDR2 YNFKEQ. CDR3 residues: CASSHAGTSGISYEQYF. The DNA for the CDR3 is TGTGCCAGCAGCCACGCTGGGACTAGCGGGATATCCTACGAGCAGTACTTC.

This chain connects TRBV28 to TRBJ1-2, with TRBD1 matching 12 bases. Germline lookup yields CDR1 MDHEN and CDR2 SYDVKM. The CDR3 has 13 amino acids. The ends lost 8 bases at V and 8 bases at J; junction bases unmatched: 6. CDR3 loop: CASLGTGGEGYTF. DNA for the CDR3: TGTGCCAGCCTTGGGACAGGGGGCGAGGGCTACACCTTC.